The 32 T cell receptor beta chains given below trace back to one sample, sequenced in a study of radiotherapy plus CTLA-4 blockade in lung cancer. Repertoires were generated with immunoSEQ multiplex PCR, while TCRdb's copy carries only in-frame clones and drops some. The sample has tens of thousands of clones; around 86% are singletons. The material was peripheral blood, obtained from a patient treated with radiotherapy plus ipilimumab. These TCRs come from a human donor with non-small cell lung cancer that progressed on radiotherapy plus ipilimumab.

This clone was seen just once. The chain combines TRBV19 with TRBJ2-5; 9 bases are a match to TRBD2. Germline CDR1 reads LNHDA; CDR2 reads SQIVND (reference sequence). V trimming: 0 bases; J trimming: 1 base; junction bases outside the gene matches: 3. The CDR3 runs 16 residues. The CDR3 protein is CASSIEMTSGQETQYF. The CDR3 coding sequence is TGTGCCAGTAGTATAGAAATGACTAGCGGCCAAGAGACCCAGTACTTC. Combining the CDR3 with reference TRBV19 and TRBJ2-5 gives the whole variable domain DGGITQSPKYLFRKEGQNVTLSCEQNLNHDAMYWYRQDPGQGLRLIYYSQIVNDFQKGDIAEGYSVSREKKESFPLTVTSAQKNPTAFYLCASSIEMTSGQETQYFGPGTRLLVL.

The chain is built from TRBV14 and TRBJ1-2, with D possibly matching TRBD1 (6 bases). The CDR3 has 16 residues. The V end was cut by 1 base, the J end by 1 base, with 13 bases between. CDR1 and CDR2 from the germline V gene are SGHDN and FVKESK. CDR3 amino acids: CASSQGTGSVNYGYTF. The CDR3 nucleotides are TGTGCCAGCAGCCAAGGTACAGGGTCAGTTAACTATGGCTACACCTTC.

The J gene is TRBJ2-5, the V gene TRBV9, with 7 bases fitting TRBD2. The V segment lost 0 bases and the J segment 5 bases; nucleotides outside the gene matches: 7. CDR3 size: 15 residues. Germline CDR1 SGDLS, CDR2 YYNGEE. The CDR3 DNA follows: TGTGCCAGCAGCGTAGGAGCGGGGCCAGGGGAGACCCAGTACTTC. The encoded protein is CASSVGAGPGETQYF.

The chain joins TRBV19 to TRBJ1-5; maybe TRBD1 (5 bases). Germline CDR1 and CDR2: LNHDA and SQIVND (reference sequence). The ends were cut back, 6 bases at V and 5 bases at J, with 17 bases in the middle. The CDR3 has 15 residues. The CDR3 sequence: CASRAGQGHYQPQHF. Written as DNA, the CDR3 is TGTGCCAGTAGGGCTGGGCAGGGCCATTATCAGCCCCAGCATTTT.

This clone was observed a handful of times. V usage is TRBV5-1 and J usage is TRBJ2-3, with 7 positions matching TRBD2. CDR1 SGHRS and CDR2 YFSETQ come from the germline V gene. The CDR3 runs 14 residues. After removal of 5 bases from V and 5 bases from J, the junction contained 8 bases not matched to a gene. CDR3: CASRGGSRVDTQYF. The CDR3 bases are TGCGCCAGCAGGGGAGGGAGTCGGGTAGATACGCAGTATTTT.

The rearrangement joins TRBV9 to TRBJ1-3; D is undetermined. The CDR3 extends over 14 amino acids. V was cut by 0 bases and J by 4 bases, with 8 bases left in between. Germline loops: CDR1 SGDLS, CDR2 YYNGEE. This CDR3 reads CASSVGQLGNTIYF. For the CDR3, the DNA is TGTGCCAGCAGCGTAGGCCAGTTGGGAAACACCATATATTTT.

In this sample, this clone turned up once. The DNA of the CDR3 is TGTGCCAGCAGGGCGGGGGCCGGCACCGGGGAGCTGTTTTTT. Translated: CASRAGAGTGELFF. V gene TRBV6-1 combines with J gene TRBJ2-2; TRBD2 is a possible D gene (7 bases). CDR1 is MNHNS, CDR2 SASEGT, per germline. The CDR3 length is 14 residues. Trimming cost V 6 bases and J 4 bases, with 12 bases left between them.

The chain recombines TRBV18 with TRBJ2-3; no definite D call. Germline-derived CDR1 and CDR2 are KGHSH and LQKENI. Trimming cost V 3 bases and J 2 bases, with 12 bases left between them. CDR3 length equals 15 residues. As DNA, the CDR3 is TGTGCCAGCTCACCCGGGTTCGGGTCCACAGATACGCAGTATTTT. It encodes CASSPGFGSTDTQYF.

This clone was counted once. The chain joins TRBV27 to TRBJ1-1; tentative D call: TRBD1 (6 bases). V lost 0 bases, J lost 5 bases, and 13 bases lay in between. Germline V gene sequence: CDR1 MNHEY, CDR2 SMNVEV (reference sequence). The CDR3 sequence is 15 residues long. In DNA form, the CDR3 reads TGTGCCAGCAGTTTATCGTGGCAGGGGAGGACTGAAGCTTTCTTT. This encodes CASSLSWQGRTEAFF.

This chain links TRBV5-4 with TRBJ1-1; 8 positions match TRBD1. Per the germline V gene, CDR1 is SGHNT and CDR2 is YYREEE (reference sequence). This CDR3 has 14 residues. V shed 4 bases and J 6 bases; nucleotides not matched to a gene: 8. DNA of the CDR3: TGTGCCAGCAGCCGCCCAGGGGGCTGGGCTGAAGCTTTCTTT. It yields the protein CASSRPGGWAEAFF.

Concerning this clone: One end of the junction varies from germline; a read error may be responsible. The chain combines TRBV7-2 with TRBJ2-3; D might be TRBD2 (6 bases). The CDR3 sequence is 12 residues long. CDR1 is SGHTA, CDR2 FQGNSA, per germline. DNA of the CDR3: TGTGCCAGCAGCGCGGGATCCGGGTCAGAGGCTTTT. Amino acid sequence: CASSAGSGSEAF.

The chain carries TRBV5-1 and TRBJ2-4, with TRBD1 matching 8 bases. V gave up 4 bases and J gave up 7 bases; unmatched junction bases: 7. Germline CDR1 is SGHRS and CDR2 is YFSETQ. CDR3 length equals 14 residues. Here the CDR3 DNA reads TGCGCCAGCAGCGGCCCCACAGGGGGTAACATTCAGTACTTC. As protein: CASSGPTGGNIQYF.

This chain links TRBV7-9 with TRBJ2-1; 10 bases agree with TRBD2. Germline CDR1 SEHNR, CDR2 FQNEAQ (reference sequence). The CDR3 totals 16 residues. With V trimmed by 2 bases and J by 3 bases, 4 bases remained unmatched. The CDR3: CASSLRRTSGYNEQFF. CDR3 nucleotide sequence: TGTGCCAGCAGCTTACGTAGGACTAGCGGCTACAATGAGCAGTTCTTC.

This clone was recorded a few times. V and J are TRBV5-1 and TRBJ2-6; TRBD1 is a possible D gene (6 bases). CDR3 size: 15 residues. The V gene's germline CDR1 is SGHRS and CDR2 YFSETQ. V was cut by 3 bases and J by 2 bases, with 9 bases left in between. The CDR3 DNA is TGCGCCAGCAGCTCACAGGGTCCTGGGGCCAACGTCCTGACTTTC. It encodes CASSSQGPGANVLTF.

The V call is TRBV5-4, the J call TRBJ1-4; unclear D gene. Germline V gives CDR1 SGHNT, CDR2 YYREEE (reference sequence). V lost 4 bases and J lost 5, with 9 bases in between. The CDR3 runs to 13 residues. Written as DNA, the CDR3 is TGTGCCAGCAGCCAGACTGTAAATGAAAAACTGTTTTTT. Its protein product is CASSQTVNEKLFF.

This sequence joins TRBV5-8 and TRBJ1-1; TRBD1 is a possible D gene (5 bases). The germline V gene encodes CDR1 SGHTS and CDR2 YDEGEE. Trimming shortened V by 5 bases and J by 4 bases, and 12 bases separated the two germline ends. The CDR3 loop spans 13 amino acids. The CDR3 loop reads CASRPDRITEAFF. As DNA, the CDR3 is TGTGCCAGCAGGCCAGACAGAATCACTGAAGCTTTCTTT. Full variable domain (missing parts from reference TRBV5-8 and TRBJ1-1): EAGVTQSPTHLIKTRGQQATLRCSPISGHTSVYWYQQALGLGLQFLLWYDEGEERNRGNFPPRFSGRQFPNYSSELNVNALELEDSALYLCASRPDRITEAFFGQGTRLTVV.

V usage is TRBV7-3 and J usage is TRBJ2-1, with 15 bases aligning to TRBD2. This CDR3 has 14 amino acids. The V gene's germline CDR1 is SGHTA and CDR2 FQGTGA. V lost 5 bases and J lost 9; bases outside the gene matches: 2. CDR3 loop: CASSEGLAGGEQFF. In DNA, the CDR3 is TGTGCCAGCAGCGAGGGACTAGCGGGGGGTGAGCAGTTCTTC. Full variable domain (rest looked up from reference TRBV7-3 and TRBJ2-1): GAGVSQTPSNKVTEKGKYVELRCDPISGHTALYWYRQSLGQGPEFLIYFQGTGAADDSGLPNDRFFAVRPEGSVSTLKIQRTERGDSAVYLCASSEGLAGGEQFFGPGTRLTVL.

The chain combines TRBV4-2 with TRBJ1-6, with 9 bases identical to TRBD1. V trimming: 4 bases; J trimming: 10 bases; junction bases outside the gene matches: 11. CDR1 is LGHNA and CDR2 is YNFKEQ in the germline V gene. The CDR3 totals 16 residues. The CDR3 DNA sequence: TGTGCCAGCAGCCCCTCCGGTGGACAGGGGCGGTCACCCCTCCACTTT. Translating gives CASSPSGGQGRSPLHF.

This clone has more than one count but fewer than ten. This chain links TRBV7-2 with TRBJ2-7, with D unclear. CDR3 length equals 15 residues. Germline loops: CDR1 SGHTA, CDR2 FQGNSA. Trimming cost V 5 bases and J 0 bases, with 14 bases left between them. The CDR3 nucleotides are TGTGCCAGCAGCCCCTCGGGTGGTTCCTCCTACGAGCAGTACTTC. Translation: CASSPSGGSSYEQYF.

This clone was observed a single time. V is TRBV7-2 and J is TRBJ2-7; TRBD2 matches 7 bases. The CDR3 contains 14 residues. V shed 5 bases, J shed 1 base, and the junction held 5 bases outside the gene matches. Looked up from germline, CDR1 is SGHTA and CDR2 is FQGNSA. The CDR3: CASSRRTSSYEQYF. The CDR3 DNA reads TGTGCCAGCAGCCGAAGGACTAGTTCCTACGAGCAGTACTTC.

V usage is TRBV27 and J usage is TRBJ2-1; the match to TRBD2 covers 9 bases. This CDR3 is 17 amino acids long. Germline CDR1 and CDR2: MNHEY and SMNVEV (reference sequence). The V segment lost 5 bases and the J segment 4 bases; nucleotides outside the gene matches: 12. This CDR3 is CASSARPSGTLYNEQFF. CDR3 bases: TGTGCCAGCAGTGCGAGGCCTAGCGGGACCCTATACAATGAGCAGTTCTTC.

The chain links TRBV27 to TRBJ2-7; D unclear. Trimming pared 5 bases from V and 1 base from J, leaving 9 bases between. This CDR3 is 13 amino acids long. CDR1 MNHEY and CDR2 SMNVEV come from the germline V gene (reference sequence). CDR3 DNA: TGTGCCAGCAGTGGTGGGTCGTCCTACGAGCAGTACTTC. This gives the protein CASSGGSSYEQYF.

This clone was counted between two and nine times. This rearrangement joins TRBV7-2 to TRBJ1-3, with 9 bases that match TRBD1. The germline V gene encodes CDR1 SGHTA and CDR2 FQGNSA. The J segment lost 2 bases and the V segment lost 1 base, leaving 9 bases of the junction unmatched. This CDR3 has 18 amino acids. This CDR3 is CASSLVGTGNGAGNTIYF. In DNA, the CDR3 is TGTGCCAGCAGCTTAGTGGGGACAGGGAACGGGGCTGGAAACACCATATATTTT.

As for this clone: Other DNA sequences of this sample code for an identical CDR3. Here the CDR3 reads CASSLAGGRDTQYF. The CDR3 coding sequence is TGCGCCAGCAGCTTGGCGGGGGGCCGCGATACGCAGTATTTT. The chain carries TRBV5-1 and TRBJ2-3; maybe TRBD2 (7 bases). The CDR3 sequence is 14 residues long. Germline V gene sequence: CDR1 SGHRS, CDR2 YFSETQ. The V end was cut by 0 bases, the J end by 6 bases, with 11 bases between.

V is TRBV25-1 and J is TRBJ1-2; the D gene is possibly TRBD1 (6 bases). V was clipped by 4 bases and J by 6 bases, with 12 bases between them. CDR1 is MGHDK and CDR2 is SYGVNS in the germline V gene. This CDR3 spans 13 amino acids. The CDR3 reads CASSAGGFDGYTF. CDR3 bases: TGTGCCAGCAGTGCGGGGGGCTTTGATGGCTACACCTTC.

The chain combines TRBV6-1 with TRBJ1-2; D not certain. The CDR3 length is 11 residues. V lost 0 bases and J lost 8, with 4 bases in between. Germline V gives CDR1 MNHNS, CDR2 SASEGT. The CDR3 DNA reads TGTGCCAGCAGTGAAGCCCGGGGCTACACCTTC. It encodes CASSEARGYTF.

The rearrangement uses TRBV9 and TRBJ2-1, with 11 bases that match TRBD2. J gave up 7 bases and V 5 bases, and 5 bases lay outside the gene matches. The CDR3 length is 14 residues. In germline, CDR1 is SGDLS, CDR2 YYNGEE. The CDR3 reads CASSTSGSWNEQFF. CDR3 nucleotides: TGTGCCAGCAGTACTAGCGGGAGTTGGAATGAGCAGTTCTTC.

The CDR3 loop is CASSRRPHEQFF. For the CDR3, the DNA is TGTGCCAGCAGCCGCCGACCGCATGAGCAGTTCTTC. The V gene is TRBV14, the J gene TRBJ2-1; D remains unclear. Trimming took 4 bases from V and 8 from J, leaving 9 bases between them. This CDR3 contains 12 residues. CDR1 and CDR2 (germline): SGHDN, FVKESK. Using reference TRBV14 and TRBJ2-1 for the parts outside the CDR3, the full variable domain is EAGVTQFPSHSVIEKGQTVTLRCDPISGHDNLYWYRRVMGKEIKFLLHFVKESKQDESGMPNNRFLAERTGGTYSTLKVQPAELEDSGVYFCASSRRPHEQFFGPGTRLTVL.

Only one count was recorded for this clone. V is TRBV6-5 and J is TRBJ1-1, with 7 positions matching TRBD1. The junction had 7 bases not matched to a gene; V was cut back by 4 bases and J by 5 bases. This CDR3 has 14 amino acids. CDR1 MNHEY and CDR2 SVGAGI come from the germline V gene. The CDR3 bases are TGTGCCAGCAGTTCGAGACAGGGAGTTACTGAAGCTTTCTTT. Amino acid sequence: CASSSRQGVTEAFF.

The chain combines TRBV28 with TRBJ2-1; 10 bases agree with TRBD2. Germline values: CDR1 MDHEN, CDR2 SYDVKM. There are 13 residues in the CDR3. V gave up 7 bases and J gave up 9 bases; unmatched junction bases: 6. The CDR3 region is CASKAGGPGEQFF. The CDR3 DNA reads as TGTGCCAGCAAAGCGGGGGGGCCCGGTGAGCAGTTCTTC.

The chain uses TRBV19 and TRBJ1-2; 7 bases are shared with TRBD1. This CDR3 spans 13 amino acids. V trimming: 9 bases; J trimming: 0 bases; junction bases outside the gene matches: 4. Looked up from germline, CDR1 is LNHDA and CDR2 is SQIVND (reference sequence). In DNA form, the CDR3 reads TGTGCCAGCAGGACAGGAACTAACTATGGCTACACCTTC. It yields the protein CASRTGTNYGYTF. The entire variable domain, with the rest obtained from reference TRBV19 and TRBJ1-2, is as follows: DGGITQSPKYLFRKEGQNVTLSCEQNLNHDAMYWYRQDPGQGLRLIYYSQIVNDFQKGDIAEGYSVSREKKESFPLTVTSAQKNPTAFYLCASRTGTNYGYTFGSGTRLTVV.

V is TRBV18 and J is TRBJ1-3, with D possibly being TRBD1 (5 bases). The CDR3 covers 14 residues. Germline V gene lookup returns CDR1 KGHSH and CDR2 LQKENI. Deletions cut 4 bases from V and 3 bases from J, with 10 bases between. CDR3 sequence reads: CASSLQGNGNTIYF. CDR3 DNA: TGTGCCAGCTCACTCCAGGGAAATGGAAACACCATATATTTT.